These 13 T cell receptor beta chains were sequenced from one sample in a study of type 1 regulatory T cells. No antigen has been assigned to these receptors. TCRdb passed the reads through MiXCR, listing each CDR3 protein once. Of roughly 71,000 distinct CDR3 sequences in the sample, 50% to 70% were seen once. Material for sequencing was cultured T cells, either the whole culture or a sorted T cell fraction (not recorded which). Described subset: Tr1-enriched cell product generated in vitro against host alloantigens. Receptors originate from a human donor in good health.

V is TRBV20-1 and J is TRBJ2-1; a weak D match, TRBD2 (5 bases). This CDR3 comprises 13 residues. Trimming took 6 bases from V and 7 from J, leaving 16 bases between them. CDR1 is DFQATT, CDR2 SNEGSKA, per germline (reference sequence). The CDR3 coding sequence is TGCAGTGCAGGGTCAGGCCTAGCTAATGAGCAGTTCTTC. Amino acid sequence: CSAGSGLANEQFF.

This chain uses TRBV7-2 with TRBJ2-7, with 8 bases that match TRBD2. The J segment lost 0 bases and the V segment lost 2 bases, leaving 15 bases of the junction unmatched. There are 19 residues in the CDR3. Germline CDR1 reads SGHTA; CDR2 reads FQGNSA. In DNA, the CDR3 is TGTGCCAGCAGCTTACGGTGGGGATCGGCGGGAGGCCGCTCCTACGAGCAGTACTTC. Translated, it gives CASSLRWGSAGGRSYEQYF.

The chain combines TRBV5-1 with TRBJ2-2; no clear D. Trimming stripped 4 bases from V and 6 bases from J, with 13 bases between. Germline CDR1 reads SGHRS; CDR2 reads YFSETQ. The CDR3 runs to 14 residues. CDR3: CASSLEGPAGELFF. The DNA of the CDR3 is TGCGCCAGCAGCCTAGAAGGGCCGGCCGGGGAGCTGTTTTTT.

CDR3 loop: CATSRELTGEPGNTIYF. The CDR3 nucleotides read TGTGCCACCAGCAGAGAACTGACAGGGGAGCCTGGAAACACCATATATTTT. The chain has TRBV15 and TRBJ1-3; 8 positions agree with TRBD1. Trimming removed 0 bases from V and 2 bases from J; junction bases left unmatched: 6. Germline CDR1 LNHNV, CDR2 YYDKDF (reference sequence). The CDR3 loop spans 17 amino acids.

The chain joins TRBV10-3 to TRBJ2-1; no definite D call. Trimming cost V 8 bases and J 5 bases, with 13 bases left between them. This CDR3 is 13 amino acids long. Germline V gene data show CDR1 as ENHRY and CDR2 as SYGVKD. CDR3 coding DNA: TGTGCCATCCAGCCTAGTGCCAACAATGAGCAGTTCTTC. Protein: CAIQPSANNEQFF.

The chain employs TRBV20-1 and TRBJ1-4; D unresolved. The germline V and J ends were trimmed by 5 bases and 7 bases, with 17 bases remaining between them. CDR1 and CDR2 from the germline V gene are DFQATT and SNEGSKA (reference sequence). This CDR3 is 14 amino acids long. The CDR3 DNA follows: TGCAGTGCTCGGCGACGGATGAGGAGTGAAAAACTGTTTTTT. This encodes CSARRRMRSEKLFF.

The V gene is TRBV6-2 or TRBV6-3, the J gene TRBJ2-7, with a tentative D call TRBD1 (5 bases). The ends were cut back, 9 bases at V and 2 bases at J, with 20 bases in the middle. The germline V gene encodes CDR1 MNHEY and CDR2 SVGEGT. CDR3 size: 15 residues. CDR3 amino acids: CASSSRPGPPYEQYF. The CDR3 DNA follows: TGTGCCAGTTCTTCTCGGCCAGGGCCCCCCTACGAGCAGTACTTC.

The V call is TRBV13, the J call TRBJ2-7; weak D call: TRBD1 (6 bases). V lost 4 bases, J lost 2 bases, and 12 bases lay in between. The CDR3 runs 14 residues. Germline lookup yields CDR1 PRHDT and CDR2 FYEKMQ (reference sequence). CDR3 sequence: CASSSHRDTYEQYF. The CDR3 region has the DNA TGTGCCAGCAGCTCTCACAGGGATACCTACGAGCAGTACTTC.

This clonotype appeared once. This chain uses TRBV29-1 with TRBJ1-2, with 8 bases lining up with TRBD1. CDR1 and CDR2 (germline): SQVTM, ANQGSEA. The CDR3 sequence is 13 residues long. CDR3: CSVDREGLYGYTF. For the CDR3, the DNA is TGCAGTGTGGACAGGGAGGGGCTCTATGGCTACACCTTC.

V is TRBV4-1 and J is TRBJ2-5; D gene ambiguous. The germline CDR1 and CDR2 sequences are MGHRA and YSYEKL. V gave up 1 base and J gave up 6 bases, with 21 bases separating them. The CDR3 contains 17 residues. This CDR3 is CASSQGTSAIIPKTQYF. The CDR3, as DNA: TGCGCCAGCAGCCAAGGTACGAGCGCAATCATCCCCAAGACCCAGTACTTC.

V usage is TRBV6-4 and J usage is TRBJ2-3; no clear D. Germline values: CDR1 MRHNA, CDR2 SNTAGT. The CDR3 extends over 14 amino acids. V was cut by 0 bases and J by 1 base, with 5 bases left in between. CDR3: CASSDSMGTDTQYF. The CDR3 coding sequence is TGTGCCAGCAGTGACTCTATGGGCACAGATACGCAGTATTTT.

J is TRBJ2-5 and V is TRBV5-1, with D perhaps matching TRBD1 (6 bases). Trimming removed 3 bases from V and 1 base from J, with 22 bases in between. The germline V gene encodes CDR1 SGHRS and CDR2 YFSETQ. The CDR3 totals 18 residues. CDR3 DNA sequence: TGCGCCAGCAGCTCCAGAACAGGGACCGGTCGAACCCAAGAGACCCAGTACTTC. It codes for CASSSRTGTGRTQETQYF.

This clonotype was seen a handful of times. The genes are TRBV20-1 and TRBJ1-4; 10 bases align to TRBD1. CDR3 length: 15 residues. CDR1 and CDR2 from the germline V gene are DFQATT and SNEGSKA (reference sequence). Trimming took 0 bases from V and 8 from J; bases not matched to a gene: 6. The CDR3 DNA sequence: TGCAGTGCTAGAGACCCCGGGACAGGGGAAGAAAAACTGTTTTTT. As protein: CSARDPGTGEEKLFF.